This TCR beta chain was sequenced for a study of T-cell memory formation after mild COVID-19. This clonotype came up many times. MiXCR, applied by TCRdb to the 5' RACE reads, yields one record per CDR3 protein. This sample yields tens of thousands of distinct CDR3 sequences, of which around a quarter are seen a single time; roughly 41% belongs to the top ten. CDR1 is SQVTM and CDR2 is ANQGSEA in the germline V gene. V gave up 3 bases and J gave up 4 bases; unmatched junction bases: 8. The CDR3 sequence is 16 residues long. The J gene is TRBJ2-1, the V gene TRBV29-1; TRBD1 matches at 11 bases. What was sequenced was PBMCs or a T cell subset sorted from them (not recorded which). This clonotype was sampled from a man aged 18 to 30 who had mild COVID-19 (a few samples of this study predate the infection). Cell type and time point are not known. The CDR3 bases are TGCAGCGTTGATTACCCGGGGACAGGGGGTTACAATGAGCAGTTCTTC. Translated, it gives CSVDYPGTGGYNEQFF.